This T cell receptor beta chain was profiled in a study of T cells expressing NK-cell markers. Beta-chain TCR cDNA was generated via 5'RACE template switching with UMIs. TCRdb reprocessed the 5' RACE reads, with one entry per CDR3 protein and no DNA. The table lists some 120,000 distinct CDR3 sequences, with around 20% in the top ten. CDR1 MNHEY and CDR2 SVGEGT come from the germline V gene. The CDR3 loop spans 16 amino acids. Sequenced: blood T cells: a sorted CD56 or NKG2C T cell subset, CD4+ or CD8+ T cells, or bulk PBMC T cells (not recorded which). The clonotype originates from a woman aged 18-69 years in good health. The chain joins TRBV6-2 or TRBV6-3 to TRBJ1-5; TCRdb returns TRBD1, unconfirmable since there is no DNA. CDR3 protein: CASSYSDRAPDQPQHF.